A selection of T cell receptor beta chains follows, all from one sample in a study of blood T cells in healthy people across ages. TCRdb re-called the 5' RACE reads through MiXCR, storing one row per CDR3 protein. The repertoire has 540,000 or so distinct CDR3 sequences, around 24% of them found once; the top ten carry 8.5% to 9.5%. The same specimen was also included in a second study, on T cells of mothers and their children.

The specimen was blood. These receptors were collected from a boy under 18 in good health. Each CDR3 is given with its conserved first and last residue. Fields, in order: clone size, J gene, V gene, D gene, CDR3 protein, CDR3 DNA. The D gene is left open where the match is weak. The size field is filled for only some rows; it gives once, few, many or a size class.

NA	TRBJ1-2	TRBV10-3	TRBD1	CAISPGTGGYGYTF	TGTGCCATCAGCCCCGGGACAGGGGGCTATGGCTACACCTTC
NA	TRBJ1-1	TRBV3-1	NA	CASSQEFSEAFF	TGTGCCAGCAGCCAAGAGTTTTCGGAAGCTTTCTTT
few	TRBJ2-3	TRBV20-1	NA	CSARNEDRRTDTQYF	TGCAGTGCTAGGAATGAGGACCGACGCACAGATACGCAGTATTTT
few	TRBJ1-2	TRBV27	NA	CASSPTGWDYGYTF	TGTGCCAGCAGCCCCACAGGGTGGGACTATGGCTACACCTTC
NA	TRBJ2-1	TRBV24-1	NA	CATRGADEQFF	TGTGCCACCAGGGGAGCGGATGAGCAGTTCTTC
few	TRBJ1-4	TRBV6-5	NA	CASSYHRKATSEKLFF	TGTGCCAGCAGTTACCACAGAAAAGCAACTAGTGAAAAACTGTTTTTT
NA	TRBJ2-2	TRBV25-1	TRBD2	CASRTSGRTGELFF	TGTGCCAGCAGAACTAGCGGGAGAACCGGGGAGCTGTTTTTT
NA	TRBJ2-1	TRBV24-1	NA	CATSDPGPPQFF	TGTGCCACCAGTGACCCAGGGCCTCCACAGTTCTTC
few	TRBJ1-1	TRBV29-1	NA	CSVVGSGGRFTEAFF	TGCAGCGTTGTAGGTTCCGGGGGTAGATTCACTGAAGCTTTCTTT
few	TRBJ2-6	TRBV7-2	TRBD2	CASSPRSGKSGANVLTF	TGTGCCAGCAGCCCTAGGAGCGGGAAGTCTGGGGCCAACGTCCTGACTTTC
NA	TRBJ2-3	TRBV9	NA	CASSIHGGRDTQYF	TGTGCCAGCAGCATTCATGGAGGGAGAGATACGCAGTATTTT
few	TRBJ1-1	TRBV6-6	NA	CASSYKQARGGVTEAFF	TGTGCCAGCAGTTACAAGCAGGCCAGGGGAGGCGTCACTGAAGCTTTCTTT
NA	TRBJ2-1	TRBV3-1	NA	CASSQISSSSYNEQFF	TGTGCCAGCAGCCAGATATCTAGCAGCTCCTACAATGAGCAGTTCTTC
NA	TRBJ2-1	TRBV20-1	NA	CSARDRQYEQFF	TGCAGTGCTAGAGATAGACAGTATGAGCAGTTCTTC
NA	TRBJ1-4	TRBV5-8	NA	CASSLEGARNEKLFF	TGTGCCAGCAGCTTGGAAGGGGCGCGAAATGAAAAACTGTTTTTT
few	TRBJ2-7	TRBV5-4	NA	CASSLELGGGQEQYF	TGTGCCAGCAGCTTGGAGTTAGGAGGGGGGCAAGAGCAGTACTTC
NA	TRBJ1-4	TRBV27	NA	CASSNRTDEKLFF	TGTGCCAGCAGTAACAGGACAGATGAAAAACTGTTTTTT
few	TRBJ2-3	TRBV24-1	TRBD1	CATEGGWSDTQYF	TGTGCCACTGAAGGGGGCTGGTCAGATACGCAGTATTTT
NA	TRBJ1-6	TRBV6-1	NA	CASNIGHSPLHF	TGTGCCAGCAATATAGGGCATTCACCCCTCCACTTT
NA	TRBJ1-2	TRBV2	NA	CASSEDRVNYGYTF	TGTGCCAGCAGTGAAGACAGAGTTAACTATGGCTACACCTTC
NA	TRBJ1-4	TRBV28	NA	CASCTAINEKLFF	TGTGCCAGCTGTACAGCGATAAATGAAAAACTGTTTTTT
NA	TRBJ1-6	TRBV20-1	TRBD1	CSARSTGVGNSPLHF	TGCAGTGCTAGATCGACAGGGGTGGGCAATTCACCCCTCCACTTT
few	TRBJ1-2	TRBV29-1	TRBD1	CSDYQGALGYTF	TGCAGCGACTACCAGGGGGCTCTCGGCTACACCTTC
NA	TRBJ2-7	TRBV4-1	NA	CASSNRPEGGSSYEQYF	TGCGCCAGCAGCAATCGACCCGAGGGAGGATCGTCCTACGAGCAGTACTTC
few	TRBJ2-2	TRBV5-4	TRBD1	CASSPGGDRVPGELFF	TGTGCCAGCAGCCCGGGCGGAGACAGGGTACCCGGGGAGCTGTTTTTT
NA	TRBJ2-3	TRBV9	TRBD1	CASSVAPGQGVADTQYF	TGTGCCAGCAGCGTAGCTCCGGGACAGGGAGTCGCAGATACGCAGTATTTT
few	TRBJ2-1	TRBV27	TRBD2	CASSLAGLYNEQFF	TGTGCCAGCAGCTTAGCGGGTCTATACAATGAGCAGTTCTTC
NA	TRBJ2-7	TRBV6-1	TRBD2	CASTGLAGPSYEQYF	TGTGCCAGCACGGGACTAGCGGGGCCCTCCTACGAGCAGTACTTC
few	TRBJ2-1	TRBV7-9	NA	CASSPAERAEQFF	TGTGCCAGCAGCCCCGCGGAGCGCGCTGAGCAGTTCTTC
NA	TRBJ2-5	TRBV24-1	TRBD1	CATSDLLGGEGETQYF	TGTGCCACCAGTGATTTGCTAGGGGGCGAGGGAGAGACCCAGTACTTC
NA	TRBJ1-1	TRBV12-3/TRBV12-4	NA	CASSSTSGNTEAFF	TGTGCCAGCAGTTCAACGTCCGGGAACACTGAAGCTTTCTTT
NA	TRBJ2-5	TRBV20-1	NA	CSARDGLALETQYF	TGCAGTGCTAGAGATGGGCTAGCCTTAGAGACCCAGTACTTC
few	TRBJ1-6	TRBV7-2	NA	CASSRYRPTLHF	TGTGCCAGCAGCCGTTACAGGCCTACCCTCCACTTT
few	TRBJ1-5	TRBV5-5	NA	CASSLDSIVPPQHF	TGTGCCAGCAGCTTAGACAGCATTGTCCCGCCCCAGCATTTT
few	TRBJ2-1	TRBV29-1	TRBD2	CSVVGLAGENEQFF	TGCAGCGTTGTGGGACTAGCGGGAGAGAACGAGCAGTTCTTC
NA	TRBJ2-7	TRBV27	NA	CASSNRASSYEQYF	TGTGCCAGCAGTAACCGAGCCTCCTCCTACGAGCAGTACTTC
NA	TRBJ2-5	TRBV20-1	NA	CSASGGTQETQYF	TGCAGTGCTAGTGGGGGCACACAAGAGACCCAGTACTTC
few	TRBJ2-3	TRBV29-1	TRBD2	CSVDSGGTVDTQYF	TGCAGCGTTGATAGCGGGGGCACAGTAGATACGCAGTATTTT
NA	TRBJ2-7	TRBV6-6	TRBD2	CASSLLARSSYEQYF	TGTGCCAGCAGCCTACTAGCGAGGAGCTCCTACGAGCAGTACTTC
many	TRBJ2-4	TRBV28	NA	CASSFAGTPENIQYF	TGTGCCAGCAGTTTTGCCGGGACCCCTGAAAACATTCAGTACTTC
few	TRBJ1-2	TRBV6-4	NA	CASSDSAGYGYTF	TGTGCCAGCAGTGACTCTGCAGGCTATGGCTACACCTTC
NA	TRBJ2-7	TRBV15	NA	CATAPGRSYEQYF	TGTGCCACCGCTCCGGGGCGCTCCTACGAGCAGTACTTC
few	TRBJ2-7	TRBV9	TRBD2	CASSVGSSGSYEQYF	TGTGCCAGCAGCGTAGGTTCTAGCGGATCCTACGAGCAGTACTTC
few	TRBJ2-5	TRBV4-1	TRBD1	CASSLSLRQGREETQYF	TGCGCCAGCAGCCTCTCTTTAAGACAGGGACGGGAAGAGACCCAGTACTTC
NA	TRBJ1-2	TRBV7-8	TRBD1	CASSSRTGGGYTF	TGTGCCAGCAGCTCTCGGACAGGGGGCGGCTACACCTTC
NA	TRBJ2-1	TRBV9	TRBD2	CASSVAGGPYNEQFF	TGTGCCAGCAGCGTAGCGGGAGGGCCCTACAATGAGCAGTTCTTC
NA	TRBJ1-5	TRBV20-1	TRBD1	CSATRQGDNQPQHF	TGCAGTGCTACTAGACAGGGGGACAATCAGCCCCAGCATTTT
NA	TRBJ2-5	TRBV11-2	NA	CASSLSPSFQETQYF	TGTGCCAGCAGCTTATCCCCAAGTTTTCAAGAGACCCAGTACTTC
NA	TRBJ1-6	TRBV25-1	NA	CASSERSRNSPLHF	TGTGCCAGCAGTGAACGTAGTAGGAATTCACCCCTCCACTTT
NA	TRBJ2-1	TRBV29-1	NA	CSVRSGRRQAYNEQFF	TGCAGCGTTCGCTCAGGGCGGAGACAAGCCTACAATGAGCAGTTCTTC
NA	TRBJ2-1	TRBV11-2	NA	CASSLDHSINEQFF	TGTGCCAGCAGCTTAGATCACTCGATCAATGAGCAGTTCTTC
NA	TRBJ2-2	TRBV5-1	NA	CASSLGGETGELFF	TGCGCCAGCAGCTTGGGAGGGGAAACCGGGGAGCTGTTTTTT
NA	TRBJ1-4	TRBV4-2	NA	CASSPKEGGNEKLLF	TGTGCCAGCAGCCCCAAGGAGGGGGGCAATGAAAAACTGCTTTTT
NA	TRBJ2-7	TRBV2	NA	CATQTGEGSYEQYF	TGTGCGACCCAGACGGGAGAAGGCTCCTACGAGCAGTACTTC
NA	TRBJ2-2	TRBV4-1	NA	CASSQEGGNTGELFF	TGCGCCAGCAGCCAAGAGGGGGGTAATACCGGGGAGCTGTTTTTT
NA	TRBJ1-4	TRBV20-1	NA	CSASRQATNEKLFF	TGCAGTGCTAGTAGACAGGCAACTAATGAAAAACTGTTTTTT
NA	TRBJ2-5	TRBV20-1	TRBD2	CSARVSGRQETQYF	TGCAGTGCTAGGGTTAGCGGGAGACAAGAGACCCAGTACTTC
NA	TRBJ2-6	TRBV7-3	NA	CVSSASGVRSGANVLTF	TGTGTCAGCAGCGCCTCAGGGGTTCGCTCTGGGGCCAACGTCCTGACTTTC
few	TRBJ2-4	TRBV4-1	NA	CASSLMDSGAKNIQYF	TGCGCCAGCAGCCTCATGGACTCTGGAGCCAAAAACATTCAGTACTTC